Listed below are T cell receptor beta chains from one sample, sequenced in a study of cytomegalovirus exposure and HLA in healthy donors. Data came from immunoSEQ multiplex PCR; TCRdb stores just in-frame clones and leaves some out. The sample lists 130,000 or so clones, under 85% seen once, with 4.2% in the top ten. Sequenced input: PBMCs. The receptors here all came from a male donor in good health and CMV-seropositive. Each CDR3 is given with its conserved first and last residue. The size of a clone is reported for some rows only, either as once, few or many, or as a class for expanded clones.

few | TRBJ2-2 | TRBV10-3 | CAISGANTGELFF
- | - | TRBV9 | CASSVELGGEQYF
- | - | TRBV5-4 | CASSPGQGTSYEQYF
- | TRBJ1-1 | TRBV6-9 | CASSHPGGENTEAFF
few | TRBJ1-1 | TRBV9 | CASSVGTGGVNTEAFF
- | TRBJ2-1 | TRBV21-1 | CASSRPVPWKGGLRSNEQFF
- | TRBJ2-1 | TRBV25-1 | CASSEYTGDEQFF
- | TRBJ1-1 | TRBV6-5 | CASSYLGGDTEAFF
few | TRBJ1-2 | TRBV7-9 | CASSLGGGLPIGYTF
- | TRBJ1-1 | TRBV7-3 | CASSFGGTGTEAFF
- | TRBJ1-1 | TRBV5-1 | CASSLVGREDTEAFF
- | TRBJ1-5 | TRBV28 | CASSTGAVNQPQHF
- | TRBJ2-1 | TRBV7-9 | CASSVDRGHEQFF
- | TRBJ1-1 | TRBV6-1 | CATTWRLMNTEAFF
- | TRBJ1-1 | TRBV11-2 | CASSLDLSTEAFF
- | TRBJ2-3 | TRBV28 | CASSLNSRPDTQYF
few | TRBJ1-3 | TRBV10-3 | CAISTNGGNTIYF
- | TRBJ1-2 | TRBV18 | CASSQGQGADGYTF
- | TRBJ1-2 | TRBV9 | CASSVVGTAVVGYGYTF
- | TRBJ1-1 | TRBV6-4 | CASSPRPGGSGEAFF
- | TRBJ2-1 | TRBV2 | CASSEGMGGKDEQFF
- | TRBJ2-3 | TRBV28 | CASSAPPGTQYF
- | TRBJ2-4 | TRBV7-9 | CASSPTEVDRGKIYF
once | TRBJ2-7 | TRBV28 | CASSSPGLRIHEQYF
- | TRBJ2-1 | TRBV28 | CASSPPGLAGDEQFF
- | TRBJ2-2 | TRBV19 | CASSIGPGASGELFF
- | - | TRBV18 | CASSPTQGGSYEQYF
- | TRBJ1-3 | TRBV27 | CASRLGSASGNTIYF
- | TRBJ1-2 | TRBV7-8 | CASSPPGAFNYGYTF
- | TRBJ1-1 | TRBV28 | CASSRGEKNTEAFF
- | TRBJ2-7 | TRBV6-1 | CASRLTGGFYEQYF
- | TRBJ2-6 | TRBV19 | CASSTWGGSGANVLTF